The entry that follows covers one T cell receptor beta chain sequence. The sample originates from a study of blood T cell repertoires in COVID-19. The ends were cut back, 3 bases at V and 10 bases at J, with 12 bases in the middle. There are 13 residues in the CDR3. The germline V gene encodes CDR1 LGHNT and CDR2 FRNRAP. Per the original data handling: Amplified reference gene primers provided the basis for estimating nucleated cell counts. Assay used: immunoSEQ multiplex PCR; TCRdb lists only in-frame clones, some missing. The DNA gave D and trimming, while V, J and clone size come from that table. Of approximately 73,000 clones in the sample, around nine tenths were seen once.

The chain carries TRBV12-5 and TRBJ1-4; no firm D call. Sequences were obtained from peripheral blood. This TCR was sampled from a woman aged 60 to 75 with acute or convalescent COVID-19. The CDR3 region has the DNA TGTGCTAGTGGTTTCCACCCGGGTGGAAAACTGTTTTTT. It encodes CASGFHPGGKLFF.